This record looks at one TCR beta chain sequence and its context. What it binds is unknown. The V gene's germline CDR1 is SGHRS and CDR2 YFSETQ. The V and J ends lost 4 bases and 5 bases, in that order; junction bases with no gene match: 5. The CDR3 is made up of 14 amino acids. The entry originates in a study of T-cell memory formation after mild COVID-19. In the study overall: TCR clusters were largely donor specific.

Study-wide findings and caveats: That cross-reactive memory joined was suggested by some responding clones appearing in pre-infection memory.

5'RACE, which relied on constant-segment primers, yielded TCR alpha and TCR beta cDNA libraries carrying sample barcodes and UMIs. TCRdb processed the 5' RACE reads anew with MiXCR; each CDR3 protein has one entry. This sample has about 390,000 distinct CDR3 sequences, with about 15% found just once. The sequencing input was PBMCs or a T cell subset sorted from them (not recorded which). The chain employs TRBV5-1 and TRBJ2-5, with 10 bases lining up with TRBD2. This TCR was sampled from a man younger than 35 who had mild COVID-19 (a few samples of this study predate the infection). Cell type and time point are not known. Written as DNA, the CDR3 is TGCGCCAGCAGCATTCTAGCGGGGGTGGAGACCCAGTACTTC. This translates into CASSILAGVETQYF.